A selection of T cell receptor beta chains follows, all from one sample in a study of blood T cell repertoires in COVID-19. Produced via immunoSEQ multiplex PCR; TCRdb's table is partial and in-frame only. The sample yields about 85,000 clones, around 82% seen once. Sample: peripheral blood. The receptor source for this set is a man between 60 and 75 years old with acute or convalescent COVID-19. CDR3s include the opening cysteine and the closing phenylalanine or tryptophan.

J gene | V gene | CDR3 protein
TRBJ1-1 | TRBV3-1/TRBV3-2 | CASSQGGRRTEAFF
TRBJ1-3 | TRBV5-5 | CASSLGQGFLSGNTIYF
TRBJ1-4 | TRBV7-9 | CASSLTRFYEKLFF
TRBJ1-1 | TRBV5-1 | CASSLWGGRMQANTEAFF
TRBJ1-6 | TRBV9 | CASSVVGNSPLHF
TRBJ2-5 | TRBV2 | CASRREETQYF
TRBJ2-2 | TRBV10-2 | CATSRRGSNTGELFF
TRBJ2-5 | TRBV13 | CASSLKTGIQETQYF
TRBJ2-2 | TRBV7-2 | CASTSDSSTGELFF
TRBJ2-3 | TRBV19 | CASSIARAGPDTQYF
TRBJ1-5 | TRBV12-5 | CASGLDEGVYASNQPQHF
TRBJ2-3 | TRBV9 | CASGGLAGDTSTDTQYF
TRBJ2-5 | TRBV9 | CASSAGTSGGLGETQYF
TRBJ2-2 | TRBV27 | CASSFGTGPNTGELFF
TRBJ2-1 | TRBV6-4 | CASSSGLGSYNEQFF
TRBJ2-1 | TRBV21-1 | CASSKETTGGSNEQFF
TRBJ2-2 | TRBV2 | CASRWISGQGNTGELFF
TRBJ1-6 | TRBV19 | CASSARDRESPLHF
TRBJ2-2 | TRBV24-1 | CATSDLGSDRAAGELFF
TRBJ1-5 | TRBV28 | CASSPRDGEMWPQHF
TRBJ1-2 | TRBV4-2 | CASSQDVSDRVGGYTF
TRBJ1-1 | TRBV21-1 | CASSAGYRERRNTEAFF
TRBJ1-2 | TRBV4-1 | CASSRGGANNYGYTF
TRBJ1-5 | TRBV19 | CASSITNQPQHF
TRBJ2-1 | TRBV24-1 | CATSDTNTGNEQFF
TRBJ2-3 | TRBV5-1 | CASSGQGRTDTQYF
TRBJ1-1 | TRBV21-1 | CASSQQGSRDTEAFF
TRBJ1-6 | TRBV5-1 | CASSLAGTPYNSPLHF
TRBJ2-1 | TRBV11-2 | CASSLVRGPSTNEQFF